A single sample is the source of the 24 T cell receptor beta chains below, sequenced in a study of PD-1 blockade in classical Hodgkin lymphoma. Relapse was seen in all patients after autologous stem cell transplantation, and brentuximab vedotin exposure was variable. Profiled with immunoSEQ multiplex PCR; TCRdb holds only in-frame clones, not every one. This sample has roughly 140,000 clones, with nearly 80% found just once. Sequencing used peripheral blood mononuclear cells (PBMCs), obtained before the second cycle of nivolumab. The origin of the receptors is a human donor with classical Hodgkin lymphoma.

In this sample, this clone turned up once. V usage is TRBV28 and J usage is TRBJ1-3; D may be TRBD1 (6 bases). Per the germline V gene, CDR1 is MDHEN and CDR2 is SYDVKM. The CDR3 has 16 amino acids. The V end was cut by 3 bases, the J end by 0 bases, with 12 bases between. CDR3 coding DNA: TGTGCCAGCAGTTTTCACAGGGCGCTCTCTGGAAACACCATATATTTT. Its protein product is CASSFHRALSGNTIYF.

The chain recombines TRBV5-6 with TRBJ2-7; 9 bases fit TRBD1. Germline V lookup: CDR1 SGHDT, CDR2 YYEEEE. V lost 2 bases and J lost 3; bases outside the gene matches: 6. The CDR3 runs 15 residues. CDR3: CASSLGGQGFYEQYF. CDR3 bases: TGTGCCAGCAGCTTAGGGGGACAGGGATTCTACGAGCAGTACTTC. The whole variable domain, filled in from reference TRBV5-6 and TRBJ2-7, reads DAGVTQSPTHLIKTRGQQVTLRCSPKSGHDTVSWYQQALGQGPQFIFQYYEEEERQRGNFPDRFSGHQFPNYSSELNVNALLLGDSALYLCASSLGGQGFYEQYFGPGTRLTVT.

This chain's CDR3 is CASSQVGEGQGAGYEQYF. CDR3 bases: TGCGCCAGCAGCCAAGTCGGGGAGGGACAGGGGGCCGGGTACGAGCAGTACTTC. This chain joins TRBV4-3 and TRBJ2-7, with 12 bases matching TRBD1. The V gene's germline CDR1 is LGHNA and CDR2 YSLEER. V was pared by 1 base and J by 4 bases, with 11 bases of the junction left unmatched. There are 18 residues in the CDR3.

The gene calls are TRBV18 and TRBJ1-1; D ambiguous. The CDR3 covers 13 residues. CDR1 and CDR2 (germline): KGHSH, LQKENI. With 4 bases removed from V and 1 base from J, the gap between germline ends came to 7 bases. Here the CDR3 reads CASSLTKNTEAFF. The CDR3 region has the DNA TGTGCCAGCTCACTGACTAAGAACACTGAAGCTTTCTTT.

This chain links TRBV9 with TRBJ2-3; 10 nucleotides match TRBD1. The CDR3 contains 16 residues. Germline CDR1 is SGDLS and CDR2 is YYNGEE. V shed 2 bases and J 5 bases; nucleotides not matched to a gene: 8. This CDR3 is CASSVTSGTGVDTQYF. CDR3 DNA sequence: TGTGCCAGCAGCGTTACTTCCGGGACAGGGGTAGATACGCAGTATTTT.

The chain combines TRBV19 with TRBJ1-5, with 8 positions matching TRBD1. V was pared by 6 bases and J by 1 base, with 5 bases of the junction left unmatched. The germline gives CDR1 LNHDA, CDR2 SQIVND (reference sequence). The CDR3 covers 15 residues. CDR3 sequence reads: CASSEQGVSNQPQHF. CDR3 DNA: TGTGCCAGTAGCGAACAGGGGGTAAGCAATCAGCCCCAGCATTTT.

This clone was seen once. V usage is TRBV30 and J usage is TRBJ1-6; 7 bases map to TRBD1. Germline V gives CDR1 GTSNPN, CDR2 SVGIG (reference sequence). The CDR3 sequence is 16 residues long. The ends lost 0 bases at V and 5 bases at J; junction bases unmatched: 7. The CDR3 region has the DNA TGTGCCTGGAGTGTAATGGCGGGACAGAATAATTCACCCCTCCACTTT. It is translated as CAWSVMAGQNNSPLHF. The entire variable domain, with the rest obtained from reference TRBV30 and TRBJ1-6, is as follows: SQTIHQWPATLVQPVGSPLSLECTVEGTSNPNLYWYRQAAGRGLQLLFYSVGIGQISSEVPQNLSASRPQDRQFILSSKKLLLSDSGFYLCAWSVMAGQNNSPLHFGNGTRLTVT.

CDR3 DNA sequence: TGTGCCAGCAGTGAATCAGGGAGTAAGAAACTGTTTTTT. This codes for CASSESGSKKLFF. The genes are TRBV25-1 and TRBJ1-4, with a possible D match to TRBD1 (5 bases). This CDR3 spans 13 amino acids. Germline assignment: CDR1 MGHDK and CDR2 SYGVNS. V lost 1 base to trimming and J lost 11 bases, with 11 bases between them.

This chain links TRBV5-5 with TRBJ1-2; TRBD1 matches at 9 bases. CDR3 size: 16 residues. Germline V CDR1 and CDR2: SGHKS, YYEKEE (reference sequence). After removal of 3 bases from V and 2 bases from J, the junction contained 8 bases not matched to a gene. Here the CDR3 DNA reads TGTGCCAGCAGCTCCACCGGGACAGGGCCAAACTATGGCTACACCTTC. It specifies CASSSTGTGPNYGYTF.

The genes are TRBV4-3 and TRBJ1-1; D uncertain. Germline values: CDR1 LGHNA, CDR2 YSLEER. Between the trimmed V and J ends, which lost 3 bases and 1 base, there was a span of 12 bases. CDR3 length: 15 residues. CDR3 bases: TGCGCCAGCAGCCATGCATACACAACGAACACTGAAGCTTTCTTT. It encodes CASSHAYTTNTEAFF.

The chain uses TRBV28 and TRBJ2-7; D may be TRBD2 (7 bases). With 8 bases removed from V and 6 bases from J, the gap between germline ends came to 20 bases. Germline CDR1 is MDHEN and CDR2 is SYDVKM. The CDR3 totals 14 residues. CDR3 DNA: TGTGCCAGCCGTGGGGGCGGGAGTCGAATCGAGCAGTACTTC. Translation: CASRGGGSRIEQYF.

The chain recombines TRBV12-5 with TRBJ2-5; 13 nucleotides match TRBD2. Germline lookup yields CDR1 LGHNT and CDR2 FRNRAP. CDR3 size: 17 residues. The trim removed 2 bases at V and 5 bases at J, leaving 8 bases unmatched. The CDR3 protein is CASGLTRTSGGGETQYF. The CDR3 nucleotides are TGTGCTAGTGGTTTGACGAGGACTAGCGGGGGAGGGGAGACCCAGTACTTC.

CDR3 coding DNA: TGTGCCAGCTCCCCGAATAAGGGCCAAGAGACCCAGTACTTC. This codes for CASSPNKGQETQYF. This chain connects TRBV18 to TRBJ2-5, with unresolved D. V lost 6 bases and J lost 1, with 12 bases in between. Germline V CDR1 and CDR2: KGHSH, LQKENI. The CDR3 runs 14 residues.

The chain combines TRBV30 with TRBJ2-3; 8 bases fit TRBD2. Germline V gives CDR1 GTSNPN, CDR2 SVGIG (reference sequence). The CDR3 totals 13 residues. V trimming: 3 bases; J trimming: 5 bases; junction bases outside the gene matches: 4. The CDR3 reads CAWSFAGGDTQYF. In DNA form, the CDR3 reads TGTGCCTGGAGCTTTGCGGGAGGAGATACGCAGTATTTT.

The chain employs TRBV5-5 and TRBJ1-6; D is perhaps TRBD1 (6 bases). The CDR3 is 15 amino acids. Germline CDR1 SGHKS, CDR2 YYEKEE (reference sequence). The germline V and J ends were trimmed by 4 bases and 5 bases, with 13 bases remaining between them. In DNA form, the CDR3 reads TGTGCCAGCAGCCCCGAGGGGGGGGATAATTCACCCCTCCACTTT. It yields the protein CASSPEGGDNSPLHF.

The chain employs TRBV19 and TRBJ2-5, with 10 bases identical to TRBD2. Unmatched junction bases numbered 20, after V lost 10 bases and J lost 6 bases. The CDR3 extends over 17 amino acids. Germline CDR1 and CDR2: LNHDA and SQIVND (reference sequence). CDR3 in DNA: TGTGCCACCTCACCAAACCTGCCTAGCGGGAGTAGGAAGACCCAGTACTTC. This translates into CATSPNLPSGSRKTQYF.

The gene calls are TRBV7-3 and TRBJ1-1; possibly TRBD1 for D (5 bases). Trimming took 0 bases from V and 4 from J, leaving 9 bases between them. Germline V gene data show CDR1 as SGHTA and CDR2 as FQGTGA. This CDR3 is 14 amino acids long. The CDR3 loop is CASSLTGGGTEAFF. The CDR3 DNA sequence: TGTGCCAGCAGCTTAACGGGGGGAGGCACTGAAGCTTTCTTT.

This chain connects TRBV11-2 to TRBJ1-1, with unresolved D. In germline, CDR1 is SGHAT, CDR2 FQNNGV. Trimming cost V 1 base and J 0 bases, with 9 bases left between them. This CDR3 spans 15 amino acids. CDR3 sequence (DNA): TGTGCCAGCAGCTTAGGGCCAGGCATGAACACTGAAGCTTTCTTT. It codes for CASSLGPGMNTEAFF.

The chain employs TRBV5-8 and TRBJ2-5, with D unclear. Germline V gene data show CDR1 as SGHTS and CDR2 as YDEGEE. The CDR3 runs to 14 residues. V gave up 3 bases and J gave up 2 bases, with 11 bases separating them. The CDR3 bases are TGTGCCAGCAGCTCGGCACACATTCAAGAGACCCAGTACTTC. This sequence encodes CASSSAHIQETQYF.

The chain employs TRBV28 and TRBJ2-7; a weak D match, TRBD1 (5 bases). Germline V lookup: CDR1 MDHEN, CDR2 SYDVKM. V gave up 6 bases and J gave up 3 bases, with 9 bases separating them. The length of the CDR3 is 12 residues. This CDR3 reads CASRGPGYEQYF. The CDR3 nucleotides read TGTGCCAGCAGGGGGCCGGGCTACGAGCAGTACTTC.

The chain uses TRBV6-5 and TRBJ2-7, with TRBD1 matching over 8 bases. The germline V gene encodes CDR1 MNHEY and CDR2 SVGAGI. Trimming cost V 2 bases and J 5 bases; bases outside gene matches: 2. This CDR3 has 13 amino acids. The CDR3 loop is CASSYLDRDEQYF. DNA for the CDR3: TGTGCCAGCAGTTACCTGGACAGGGACGAGCAGTACTTC.

The chain uses TRBV5-6 and TRBJ1-5, with 7 bases aligning to TRBD1. J was trimmed by 4 bases and V by 1 base; bases with no gene match: 14. This CDR3 contains 18 residues. From germline, CDR1 is SGHDT and CDR2 YYEEEE. The CDR3 DNA follows: TGTGCCAGCAGCTTGCGGGCCTCCAGGGGGATCTTAAATCAGCCCCAGCATTTT. Its translation is CASSLRASRGILNQPQHF.

The V and J genes are TRBV11-3 and TRBJ2-7, with 7 bases matching TRBD1. Germline V gene lookup returns CDR1 SGHNT and CDR2 YENEEA. V gave up 6 bases and J gave up 12 bases; unmatched junction bases: 11. The CDR3 loop spans 12 amino acids. CDR3 coding DNA: TGTGCCAGCAGTTCCACAGGGGATGTGCGGTACTTC. Its protein product is CASSSTGDVRYF. The entire variable domain, with the rest obtained from reference TRBV11-3 and TRBJ2-7, is as follows: EAGVVQSPRYKIIEKKQPVAFWCNPISGHNTLYWYLQNLGQGPELLIRYENEEAVDDSQLPKDRFSAERLKGVDSTLKIQPAELGDSAVYLCASSSTGDVRYFGPGTRLTVT.

This sequence joins TRBV5-4 and TRBJ2-7, with 12 positions matching TRBD2. This CDR3 is built from 14 residues. The ends lost 4 bases at V and 3 bases at J; junction bases unmatched: 2. The germline CDR1 and CDR2 sequences are SGHNT and YYREEE (reference sequence). CDR3 DNA: TGTGCCAGCAGCGAGGGACTAGCGGGCTACGAGCAGTACTTC. Protein product: CASSEGLAGYEQYF.